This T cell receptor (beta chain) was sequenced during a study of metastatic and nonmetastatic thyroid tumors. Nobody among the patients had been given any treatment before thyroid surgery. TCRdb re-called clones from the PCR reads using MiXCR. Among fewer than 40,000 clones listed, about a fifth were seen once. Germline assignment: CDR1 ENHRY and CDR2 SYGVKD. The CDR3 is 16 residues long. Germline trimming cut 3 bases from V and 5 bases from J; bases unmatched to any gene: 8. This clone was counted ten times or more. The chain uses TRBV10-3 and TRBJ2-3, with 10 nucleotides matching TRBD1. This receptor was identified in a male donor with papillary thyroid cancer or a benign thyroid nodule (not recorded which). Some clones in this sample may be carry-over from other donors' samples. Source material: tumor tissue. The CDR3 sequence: CAISDFGTGARDTQYF. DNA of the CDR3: TGTGCCATCAGTGATTTTGGGACAGGGGCTCGAGATACGCAGTATTTT.